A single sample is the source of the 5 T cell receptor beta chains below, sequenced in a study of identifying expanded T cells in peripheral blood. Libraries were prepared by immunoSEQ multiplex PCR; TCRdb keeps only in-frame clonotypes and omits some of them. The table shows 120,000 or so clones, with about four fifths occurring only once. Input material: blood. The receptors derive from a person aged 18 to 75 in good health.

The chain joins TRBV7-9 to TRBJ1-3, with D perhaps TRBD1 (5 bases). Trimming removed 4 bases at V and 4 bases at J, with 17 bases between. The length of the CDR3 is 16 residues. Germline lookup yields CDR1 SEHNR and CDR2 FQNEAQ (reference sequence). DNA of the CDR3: TGTGCCAGCAGCTATAACCCCGGGACTTCCGGAAACACCATATATTTT. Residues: CASSYNPGTSGNTIYF.

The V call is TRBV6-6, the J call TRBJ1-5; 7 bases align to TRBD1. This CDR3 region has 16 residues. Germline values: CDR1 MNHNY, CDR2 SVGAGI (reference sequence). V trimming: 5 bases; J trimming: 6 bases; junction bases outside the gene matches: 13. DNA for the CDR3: TGTGCCAGCAGTAACAGGGGTACCATGGAGGGTCAGCCCCAGCATTTT. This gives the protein CASSNRGTMEGQPQHF.

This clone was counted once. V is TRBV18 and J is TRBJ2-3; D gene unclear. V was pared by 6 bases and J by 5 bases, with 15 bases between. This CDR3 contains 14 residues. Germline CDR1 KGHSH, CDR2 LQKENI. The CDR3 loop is CASSQFEPRDTQYF. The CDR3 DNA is TGTGCCAGCTCTCAATTTGAACCGCGAGATACGCAGTATTTT. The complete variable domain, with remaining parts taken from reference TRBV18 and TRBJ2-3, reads NAGVMQNPRHLVRRRGQEARLRCSPMKGHSHVYWYRQLPEEGLKFMVYLQKENIIDESGMPKERFSAEFPKEGPSILRIQQVVRGDSAAYFCASSQFEPRDTQYFGPGTRLTVL.

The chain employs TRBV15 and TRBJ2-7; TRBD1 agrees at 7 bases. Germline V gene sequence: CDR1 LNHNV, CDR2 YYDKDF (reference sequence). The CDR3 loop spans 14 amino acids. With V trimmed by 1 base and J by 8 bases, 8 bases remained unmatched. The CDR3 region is CATSRGPDRVQQYF. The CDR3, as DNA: TGTGCCACCAGCAGAGGCCCTGACAGGGTGCAGCAGTACTTC.

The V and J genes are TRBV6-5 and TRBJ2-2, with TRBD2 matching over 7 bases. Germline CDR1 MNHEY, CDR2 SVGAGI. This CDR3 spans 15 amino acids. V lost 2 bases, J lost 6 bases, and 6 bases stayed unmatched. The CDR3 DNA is TGTGCCAGCAGTTACGGAGGGAGGGGTGCCGGGGAGCTGTTTTTT. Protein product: CASSYGGRGAGELFF.